The 21 T cell receptor beta chains listed next were all sequenced from one sample in a study of kidney transplant recipient with SARS-CoV-2 infection (dated by TCRdb to 2020 to 2023). The sample was run on an Illumina MiSeq. The raw public data were reprocessed by TCRdb itself: fastp quality trimming at Q25, MiXCR clonotype calling, in-frame beta chains only. Each entry is one CDR3 protein sequence, shown with its most common DNA and genes. For this sample there are 200,000 to 300,000 distinct CDR3 sequences; less than 35% appear just once. The ten largest clones take up roughly 7% of the sample. Reading the label with the study, this specimen's time point is: pre-pandemic baseline sample and day 111 after first positive SARS-CoV-2 test. The sequencing used a blood sample, collected at baseline and between days 110 and 120 from a kidney transplant recipient. The receptors shown here come from a young adult male patient who had COVID-19 and was a kidney transplant recipient. Some T cells may derive from the graft donor when a transplant has been performed.

Note on this clonotype: This may be a read error, as it is one base from a much larger clone. This rearrangement joins TRBV7-3 to TRBJ2-2; the D gene is possibly TRBD2 (5 bases). Germline V lookup: CDR1 SGHTA, CDR2 FQGTGA. This CDR3 is built from 15 residues. CDR3 residues: CAGSLFLRDTGELFF. As DNA, the CDR3 is TGTGCCGGCAGCTTATTTTTGCGGGACACCGGGGAGCTGTTTTTT.

This clonotype has ten or more counts. V gene TRBV16 combines with J gene TRBJ1-2; D unclear. Trimming took off 5 bases at V and 4 bases at J, with 23 bases between the two ends. The germline gives CDR1 KGHSY, CDR2 FQNENV. This CDR3 contains 17 residues. CDR3 nucleotide sequence: TGTGCCAGCAGCAAAAAAACGGTCGTTAGAAAGACCTATGGCTACACCTTC. Amino acid sequence: CASSKKTVVRKTYGYTF.

Remarks on this clonotype: It may be a read error: a sequence one base away is much more abundant. The V and J genes are TRBV9 and TRBJ2-7; a weak D match, TRBD1 (5 bases). V dropped 6 bases and J dropped 0 bases, with 16 bases sitting between them. The CDR3 loop spans 15 amino acids. CDR1 and CDR2 from the germline V gene are SGDLS and YYNGEE. DNA for the CDR3: TGTGCCAGCAAAGCCCACAGGTTTAGCTCCTACGAGCAGTACTTC. Protein: CASKAHRFSSYEQYF.

As regards this clonotype: A much larger clone differs from this one at a single base, so this may be a read error. V gene TRBV7-9 combines with J gene TRBJ2-2, with 10 bases fitting TRBD2. Trimming cost V 2 bases and J 6 bases; bases outside gene matches: 6. The CDR3 extends over 16 amino acids. In germline, CDR1 is SEHNR, CDR2 FQNEAQ (reference sequence). Here the CDR3 DNA reads TGTGCCAGCAGCTTAAGGCCAGCGGGAGGGCCCGGGGAGCTGTTTTTT. It specifies CASSLRPAGGPGELFF.

This clonotype was counted many times. The rearrangement joins TRBV6-5 to TRBJ1-2; 7 nucleotides line up with TRBD1. Trimming removed 4 bases from V and 3 bases from J; junction bases left unmatched: 5. The CDR3 length is 14 residues. Looked up from germline, CDR1 is MNHEY and CDR2 is SVGAGI. DNA for the CDR3: TGTGCCAGCAGTTCCAGGGGGTCGGACTATGGCTACACCTTC. Translated: CASSSRGSDYGYTF.

This clonotype was seen many times. The chain uses TRBV2 and TRBJ1-4, with TRBD1 as a possible D gene (5 bases). The CDR3 extends over 14 amino acids. The V gene's germline CDR1 is SNHLY and CDR2 FYNNEI. V was clipped by 3 bases and J by 8 bases, with 13 bases between them. The CDR3 coding sequence is TGTGCCAGCAGTGATGGGACGGTTTTAGAAAAACTGTTTTTT. This gives the protein CASSDGTVLEKLFF.

Of note for this clonotype: This likely reflects a read error, since a far larger clone is one base away. This chain joins TRBV7-6 and TRBJ2-7, with D perhaps assigned TRBD1 or TRBD2 (5 bases each). The CDR3 extends over 16 amino acids. Germline values: CDR1 SGHVS, CDR2 FNYEAQ. The CDR3 reads CASSLEGSRTPYKQYF. CDR3 nucleotide sequence: TGTGCCAGCAGCTTAGAGGGGTCCAGGACTCCCTACAAGCAGTACTTC.

For this clonotype: This may be a read error: a much more frequent sequence differs by one nucleotide. The chain recombines TRBV7-6 with TRBJ2-6; no reliable D call. The CDR3 consists of 19 residues. Germline V lookup: CDR1 SGHVS, CDR2 FNYEAQ. The CDR3, as DNA: TGTGCCAGCAGCTACAACCCCCCGTGGAACGCCTCTGGGGTCAACGTCCTGACTTTC. Residues: CASSYNPPWNASGVNVLTF.

In this sample, this clonotype turned up many times. V gene TRBV20-1 combines with J gene TRBJ2-7; 8 bases fit TRBD1. V gave up 7 bases and J gave up 6 bases; unmatched junction bases: 5. CDR1 is DFQATT and CDR2 is SNEGSKA in the germline V gene (reference sequence). The CDR3 length is 11 residues. This chain's CDR3 is CSVPDRVEQYF. As DNA, the CDR3 is TGCAGTGTCCCGGACAGGGTCGAGCAGTACTTC.

Comment on this clonotype: Germline and junction disagree at one end, which may indicate a read error. The chain links TRBV11-2 to TRBJ1-2, with D unresolved. Germline V CDR1 and CDR2: SGHAT, FQNNGV. The CDR3 consists of 17 residues. CDR3 loop: CAGSPGRTSRKTYGYTF. The DNA for the CDR3 is TGTGCCGGCAGCCCGGGCCGAACAAGCAGAAAGACCTATGGCTACACCTTC.

This clonotype has only a few counts. This chain joins TRBV9 and TRBJ1-2; 9 nucleotides align to TRBD1. The CDR3 is 14 amino acids. V was pared by 3 bases and J by 7 bases, with 7 bases of the junction left unmatched. Germline V gene data show CDR1 as SGDLS and CDR2 as YYNGEE. CDR3 protein: CASSATGGSFGYTF. CDR3 DNA sequence: TGTGCCAGCAGCGCTACAGGGGGCAGCTTTGGCTACACCTTC. The full variable domain, rest sourced from reference TRBV9 and TRBJ1-2, is DSGVTQTPKHLITATGQRVTLRCSPRSGDLSVYWYQQSLDQGLQFLIQYYNGEERAKGNILERFSAQQFPDLHSELNLSSLELGDSALYFCASSATGGSFGYTFGSGTRLTVV.

This clonotype was found a few times. This chain joins TRBV5-6 and TRBJ1-4, with 7 bases aligning to TRBD1. The CDR3 sequence is 16 residues long. J gave up 0 bases and V 4 bases, and 6 bases lay outside the gene matches. Germline CDR1 and CDR2: SGHDT and YYEEEE. The CDR3 coding sequence is TGTGCCAGCAGCGCGACAGGGTCTGCAACTAATGAAAAACTGTTTTTT. Translation gives CASSATGSATNEKLFF.

The table lists this clonotype with many counts. The chain employs TRBV7-8 and TRBJ1-1; D uncertain. The germline CDR1 and CDR2 sequences are SGHVS and FQNEAQ. This CDR3 has 14 residues. V gave up 5 bases and J gave up 1 base, with 11 bases separating them. CDR3 protein: CASSPGWSNTEAFF. CDR3 nucleotide sequence: TGTGCCAGCAGCCCCGGGTGGTCGAACACTGAAGCTTTCTTT.

This clonotype was picked up a small number of times. A much larger clone sits a single nucleotide away, making a read error possible. This sequence joins TRBV5-3 and TRBJ1-2; the D is unclear. TRBV5-3 is flagged as an ORF with uncertain function. This CDR3 has 16 amino acids. The CDR3 reads CARRPRVVRKTYGHTF. CDR3 sequence (DNA): TGTGCCAGAAGACCTAGAGTGGTGAGAAAGACCTATGGCCACACCTTC.

In regard to this clonotype: A much larger clone is a single base away; this may be a read error. The chain links TRBV3-1 to TRBJ2-5; D remains ambiguous. The germline V gene encodes CDR1 LGHDT and CDR2 YNNKEL (reference sequence). The CDR3 is 17 residues long. This CDR3 reads CANSHGDPISFSETQYF. CDR3 sequence (DNA): TGTGCCAACAGCCATGGGGATCCCATTTCTTTCTCTGAGACCCAGTACTTC.

This clonotype was seen just once. A much larger clone is a single base away; this may be a read error. This CDR3 is CASSGSSKAGKAYGYTF. The CDR3 DNA reads TGTGCCAGCAGCGGTTCAAGTAAGGCTGGAAAGGCCTATGGCTACACCTTC. This rearrangement joins TRBV11-1 to TRBJ1-2, with no clear D. The CDR3 runs to 17 residues. V dropped 5 bases and J dropped 4 bases, with 23 bases sitting between them. Looked up from germline, CDR1 is SGHAT and CDR2 is FQDESV (reference sequence). Full variable domain (missing parts from reference TRBV11-1 and TRBJ1-2): EAEVAQSPRYKITEKSQAVAFWCDPISGHATLYWYRQILGQGPELLVQFQDESVVDDSQLPKDRFSAERLKGVDSTLKIQPAELGDSAMYLCASSGSSKAGKAYGYTFGSGTRLTVV.

The table lists this clonotype with many counts. This CDR3 is CASSPGGGAGEQYF. The CDR3 DNA is TGTGCCAGCAGCCCTGGGGGGGGAGCGGGCGAGCAGTACTTC. The V call is TRBV27, the J call TRBJ2-7; 7 bases align to TRBD2. This CDR3 is built from 14 residues. Germline CDR1 reads MNHEY; CDR2 reads SMNVEV (reference sequence). The junction had 11 bases not matched to a gene; V was cut back by 6 bases and J by 6 bases.

There are many counts of this clonotype. V gene TRBV6-4 combines with J gene TRBJ1-5; no clear D gene. Germline CDR1 is MRHNA and CDR2 is SNTAGT. This CDR3 has 15 residues. The V end was cut by 6 bases, the J end by 0 bases, with 12 bases between. CDR3 bases: TGTGCCAGCAGAATGGACCCTTATAGCAATCAGCCCCAGCATTTT. Its protein is CASRMDPYSNQPQHF.

There are many counts of this clonotype. The chain couples TRBV6-5 to TRBJ1-1, with a tentative D call TRBD1 (5 bases). CDR1 is MNHEY and CDR2 is SVGAGI in the germline V gene. CDR3 length: 15 amino acids. V gave up 5 bases and J gave up 1 base, with 14 bases separating them. The CDR3 here is CASSDWGGTNTEAFF. The DNA for the CDR3 is TGTGCCAGCAGTGACTGGGGGGGGACGAACACTGAAGCTTTCTTT.

This clonotype was detected ten times or more. The chain is built from TRBV7-9 and TRBJ1-4; weak D call: TRBD1 (5 bases). V lost 1 base to trimming and J lost 0 bases, with 15 bases between them. CDR1 SEHNR and CDR2 FQNEAQ come from the germline V gene (reference sequence). The CDR3 consists of 18 residues. In DNA form, the CDR3 reads TGTGCCAGCAGCTTAGGTCGGGGACGTACTGCAACTAATGAAAAACTGTTTTTT. Translated, it gives CASSLGRGRTATNEKLFF.

Ten or more counts support this clonotype. The chain employs TRBV6-8 and TRBJ1-1; possible D gene TRBD1, 6 bases. Germline-derived CDR1 and CDR2 are MNHGY and SAAAGT. The CDR3 extends over 11 amino acids. In DNA form, the CDR3 reads TGTGCATCTCCAGGGGACACTGAAGCTTTCTTT. Translating it yields CASPGDTEAFF.